These 29 T cell receptor beta chains were sequenced from one sample in a study of CD4+ T cells in melanoma. Measured with immunoSEQ multiplex PCR; TCRdb has only the in-frame clones, and not every one. The top ten clones hold more than 1.5% of a sample with 110,000 to 150,000 clones, over 90% of them seen once. These receptors all stem from a human donor with melanoma.

This chain uses TRBV6-5 with TRBJ2-5, with TRBD2 as a possible D gene (5 bases). CDR1 is MNHEY, CDR2 SVGAGI, per germline. V lost 5 bases to trimming and J lost 2 bases, with 12 bases between them. There are 14 residues in the CDR3. CDR3 amino acids: CASSLSWTQETQYF. The CDR3 DNA reads as TGTGCCAGCAGTCTCTCGTGGACTCAAGAGACCCAGTACTTC.

This sequence joins TRBV30 and TRBJ1-5; TRBD1 agrees at 11 bases. The CDR3 totals 16 residues. Germline V gene sequence: CDR1 GTSNPN, CDR2 SVGIG (reference sequence). The J segment lost 7 bases and the V segment lost 0 bases, leaving 8 bases of the junction unmatched. The CDR3 bases are TGTGCCTGGAGTGTAATAGGGACAGGGGGTGGACAGCCCCAGCATTTT. Protein: CAWSVIGTGGGQPQHF.

The chain combines TRBV25-1 with TRBJ2-7; 7 nucleotides align to TRBD1. Trimming removed 0 bases from V and 5 bases from J; junction bases left unmatched: 7. The CDR3 has 15 amino acids. Germline CDR1 reads MGHDK; CDR2 reads SYGVNS. This CDR3 reads CASSEYRQGGDEQYF. CDR3 bases: TGTGCCAGCAGTGAATATAGACAGGGTGGGGACGAGCAGTACTTC.

V is TRBV5-6 and J is TRBJ1-2; 7 positions agree with TRBD1. Trimming took 4 bases from V and 7 from J; bases not matched to a gene: 16. This CDR3 region has 16 residues. Looked up from germline, CDR1 is SGHDT and CDR2 is YYEEEE. The CDR3 DNA is TGTGCCAGCAGCGCACCAGGGTCAGGGACAGTCTTTGGCTACACCTTC. Its translation is CASSAPGSGTVFGYTF.

The chain couples TRBV27 to TRBJ2-1, with D unclear. The CDR3 loop spans 14 amino acids. Looked up from germline, CDR1 is MNHEY and CDR2 is SMNVEV (reference sequence). Trimming cost V 8 bases and J 7 bases, with 18 bases left between them. CDR3 amino acids: CASGNHGRTNEQFF. For the CDR3, the DNA is TGTGCCAGCGGCAACCACGGACGTACGAATGAGCAGTTCTTC.

This chain connects TRBV6-5 to TRBJ1-6; 10 nucleotides align to TRBD1. This CDR3 contains 15 residues. The germline gives CDR1 MNHEY, CDR2 SVGAGI. After removal of 0 bases from V and 9 bases from J, the junction contained 2 bases not matched to a gene. CDR3 DNA sequence: TGTGCCAGCAGTTACTCGACAGGGGGCAGTTCACCCCTCCACTTT. This gives the protein CASSYSTGGSSPLHF.

This clone was detected once. The genes are TRBV12-1 and TRBJ2-6; the table's D call TRBD2 went unverified against the DNA. TRBV12-1 is flagged as a pseudogene. The CDR3 length is 15 residues. CDR3 protein: CASSPWSTGANVLTF. For the CDR3, the DNA is TGTGCCAGCAGCCCGTGGAGTACTGGGGCCAACGTCCTGACTTTC.

The chain carries TRBV6-1 and TRBJ2-5; D remains ambiguous. The CDR3 extends over 12 amino acids. Between the trimmed V and J ends, which lost 6 bases and 0 bases, there was a span of 5 bases. Germline V gene lookup returns CDR1 MNHNS and CDR2 SASEGT. Here the CDR3 reads CASRHNQETQYF. The DNA for the CDR3 is TGTGCCAGCAGGCATAACCAAGAGACCCAGTACTTC.

The CDR3 region is CASSLGPIYDNEQFF. The CDR3 region has the DNA TGTGCCAGCAGCTTAGGCCCAATATATGACAATGAGCAGTTCTTC. The V and J genes are TRBV11-3 and TRBJ2-1; D is ambiguous. Per the germline V gene, CDR1 is SGHNT and CDR2 is YENEEA. V was shortened by 1 base and J by 5 bases, with 12 bases between the two germline ends. CDR3 length equals 15 residues.

This chain links TRBV21-1 with TRBJ2-3. TRBV21-1 is described as a pseudogene. The CDR3 runs 16 residues. The CDR3: CASSKPRAPHDDTQYF. CDR3 sequence (DNA): TGTGCCAGCAGCAAGCCCCGGGCACCCCATGACGATACGCAGTATTTT.

J is TRBJ2-3 and V is TRBV7-6; maybe TRBD2 (5 bases). The CDR3 loop spans 15 amino acids. From germline, CDR1 is SGHVS and CDR2 FNYEAQ. V was shortened by 4 bases and J by 0 bases, with 11 bases between the two germline ends. The CDR3 reads CASSSAVVSTDTQYF. CDR3 in DNA: TGTGCCAGCAGCTCAGCGGTCGTTAGCACAGATACGCAGTATTTT.

This sequence joins TRBV5-1 and TRBJ1-1; D gene ambiguous. The V gene lost 2 bases and the J gene lost 7 bases, with 6 bases spanning the gap. The CDR3 covers 11 residues. Germline V gene sequence: CDR1 SGHRS, CDR2 YFSETQ. CDR3 amino acids: CASSFGGEAFF. The CDR3 bases are TGCGCCAGCAGCTTCGGCGGTGAAGCTTTCTTT.

On this clone itself: Other DNA sequences from this sample encode an identical CDR3 as well. The chain is built from TRBV6-4 and TRBJ2-3; TRBD2 matches 12 bases. The V segment lost 6 bases and the J segment 2 bases; nucleotides outside the gene matches: 3. Per the germline V gene, CDR1 is MRHNA and CDR2 is SNTAGT. The CDR3 contains 15 residues. The DNA of the CDR3 is TGTGCCAGCAGCCGACTAGCGGGGGACACAGATACGCAGTATTTT. Its translation: CASSRLAGDTDTQYF.

This clone was seen only once. CDR3 bases: TGCAGCGTTGTTGAACTAGCGGGTCCCTACGAGCAGTACTTC. Protein product: CSVVELAGPYEQYF. The rearrangement uses TRBV29-1 and TRBJ2-7; 9 bases line up with TRBD2. Germline assignment: CDR1 SQVTM and CDR2 ANQGSEA. The CDR3 loop spans 14 amino acids. Unmatched junction bases numbered 6, after V lost 4 bases and J lost 2 bases.

The chain employs TRBV6-1 and TRBJ1-1, with 9 positions matching TRBD1. From germline, CDR1 is MNHNS and CDR2 SASEGT. The CDR3 length is 13 residues. V lost 6 bases, J lost 1 base, and 0 bases stayed unmatched. CDR3 in amino acids: CASRDRGNTEAFF. DNA of the CDR3: TGTGCCAGCAGGGACAGGGGGAACACTGAAGCTTTCTTT.

J is TRBJ2-7 and V is TRBV18; D remains ambiguous. The CDR3 is 13 residues long. The ends were cut back, 3 bases at V and 2 bases at J, with 8 bases in the middle. Germline CDR1 is KGHSH and CDR2 is LQKENI. The DNA for the CDR3 is TGTGCCAGCTCACCTCCACAGACCTACGAGCAGTACTTC. Translation: CASSPPQTYEQYF.

The CDR3 sequence is CASSLAVGIGAFF. The CDR3 DNA sequence: TGTGCCAGCAGCTTAGCCGTAGGGATAGGGGCTTTCTTT. This rearrangement joins TRBV11-2 to TRBJ1-1; no definite D call. Germline-derived CDR1 and CDR2 are SGHAT and FQNNGV. With 1 base removed from V and 11 bases from J, the gap between germline ends came to 14 bases. CDR3 length: 13 residues.

The genes are TRBV6-1 and TRBJ2-3; the D is unclear. Germline V gene data show CDR1 as MNHNS and CDR2 as SASEGT. The CDR3 covers 15 residues. V was trimmed by 4 bases and J by 0 bases, leaving 11 bases between them. CDR3: CASSGKAVSTDTQYF. The CDR3 DNA reads TGTGCCAGCAGTGGCAAGGCCGTAAGCACAGATACGCAGTATTTT.

This clone was observed a single time. The gene calls are TRBV27 and TRBJ2-7; 7 positions match TRBD2. V shed 3 bases and J 3 bases; nucleotides not matched to a gene: 5. Germline CDR1 MNHEY, CDR2 SMNVEV (reference sequence). The CDR3 sequence is 14 residues long. Here the CDR3 DNA reads TGTGCCAGCAGTTTGGGGGGAGGGCACTACGAGCAGTACTTC. Protein sequence: CASSLGGGHYEQYF.

This chain connects TRBV7-6 to TRBJ1-5; weak D call: TRBD1 (5 bases). CDR1 is SGHVS and CDR2 is FNYEAQ in the germline V gene. The germline V and J ends were trimmed by 5 bases and 0 bases, with 11 bases remaining between them. The CDR3 length is 15 residues. The CDR3 nucleotides read TGTGCCAGCAGCCGGGACGGCTTTAGCAATCAGCCCCAGCATTTT. Its protein is CASSRDGFSNQPQHF.

The chain joins TRBV7-9 to TRBJ1-1, with D tentatively TRBD1 (5 bases). The germline gives CDR1 SEHNR, CDR2 FQNEAQ (reference sequence). This CDR3 contains 14 residues. V gave up 1 base and J gave up 9 bases, with 15 bases separating them. The CDR3 DNA reads as TGTGCCAGCAGCTTAGGAAGGGACGGAGGGAAAGCTTTCTTT. Its translation: CASSLGRDGGKAFF. Combining the CDR3 with reference TRBV7-9 and TRBJ1-1 gives the whole variable domain DTGVSQNPRHKITKRGQNVTFRCDPISEHNRLYWYRQTLGQGPEFLTYFQNEAQLEKSRLLSDRFSAERPKGSFSTLEIQRTEQGDSAMYLCASSLGRDGGKAFFGQGTRLTVV.

The chain employs TRBV19 and TRBJ2-3; 8 bases line up with TRBD1. CDR3 length equals 14 residues. Trimming took 6 bases from V and 1 from J; bases not matched to a gene: 3. Per the germline V gene, CDR1 is LNHDA and CDR2 is SQIVND (reference sequence). This CDR3 reads CASRRGQGTDTQYF. In nucleotides, the CDR3 is TGTGCCAGTAGGCGGGGACAGGGCACAGATACGCAGTATTTT.

V is TRBV5-1 and J is TRBJ1-6; D gene uncertain. CDR3 length equals 15 residues. Trimming shortened V by 3 bases and J by 4 bases, and 11 bases separated the two germline ends. The germline V gene encodes CDR1 SGHRS and CDR2 YFSETQ. The CDR3: CASSYSTAYNSPLHF. The CDR3, as DNA: TGCGCCAGCAGCTACTCAACAGCATATAATTCACCCCTCCACTTT. The full variable domain, completed using reference TRBV5-1 and TRBJ1-6, is KAGVTQTPRYLIKTRGQQVTLSCSPISGHRSVSWYQQTPGQGLQFLFEYFSETQRNKGNFPGRFSGRQFSNSRSEMNVSTLELGDSALYLCASSYSTAYNSPLHFGNGTRLTVT.

This clone appeared a single time. The chain carries TRBV5-1 and TRBJ1-2; no definite D call. The CDR3 is 13 residues long. Germline V gene data show CDR1 as SGHRS and CDR2 as YFSETQ. Trimming took 2 bases from V and 0 from J, leaving 5 bases between them. CDR3 nucleotide sequence: TGCGCCAGCAGCTTTGCAACTAACTATGGCTACACCTTC. It codes for CASSFATNYGYTF.

V gene TRBV5-1 combines with J gene TRBJ2-5; 7 nucleotides align to TRBD1. Looked up from germline, CDR1 is SGHRS and CDR2 is YFSETQ. The CDR3 runs 16 residues. Losses at the gene ends were 4 bases for V and 2 bases for J; bases not matched to a gene: 11. Written as DNA, the CDR3 is TGCGCCAGCAGCCGCCGGCCCAGACAGGGACAAGAGACCCAGTACTTC. Protein sequence: CASSRRPRQGQETQYF.

The V call is TRBV30, the J call TRBJ1-6; a weak D match, TRBD1 (5 bases). The V gene lost 3 bases and the J gene lost 5 bases, with 14 bases spanning the gap. This CDR3 contains 15 residues. Germline CDR1 reads GTSNPN; CDR2 reads SVGIG (reference sequence). CDR3 coding DNA: TGTGCCTGGAGAGGGATGTCGGGGGATAATTCACCCCTCCACTTT. This sequence encodes CAWRGMSGDNSPLHF.

The CDR3 coding sequence is TGTGCCAGCAGCGTACTCGGGGGGGCATCCAACACTGAAGCTTTCTTT. Its translation: CASSVLGGASNTEAFF. This rearrangement joins TRBV9 to TRBJ1-1; a possible D gene is TRBD1 (6 bases). Deletions cut 1 base from V and 2 bases from J, with 15 bases between. The CDR3 is 16 residues long. Per germline, CDR1 SGDLS and CDR2 YYNGEE.

The CDR3 DNA reads TGTGCCAGCAGAAGAATTTCGGCGGCAGACGAGCAGTACTTC. Translation: CASRRISAADEQYF. V is TRBV2 and J is TRBJ2-7; D uncertain. Germline-derived CDR1 and CDR2 are SNHLY and FYNNEI. V was cut by 6 bases and J by 5 bases, with 17 bases left in between. The CDR3 has 14 amino acids.

V usage is TRBV9 and J usage is TRBJ1-1; D is unresolved. The CDR3 covers 15 residues. CDR1 is SGDLS and CDR2 is YYNGEE in the germline V gene. Between the trimmed V and J ends, which lost 1 base and 1 base, there was a span of 11 bases. The DNA of the CDR3 is TGTGCCAGCAGCGTATCTCCCGTCGGGAACACTGAAGCTTTCTTT. Protein: CASSVSPVGNTEAFF.